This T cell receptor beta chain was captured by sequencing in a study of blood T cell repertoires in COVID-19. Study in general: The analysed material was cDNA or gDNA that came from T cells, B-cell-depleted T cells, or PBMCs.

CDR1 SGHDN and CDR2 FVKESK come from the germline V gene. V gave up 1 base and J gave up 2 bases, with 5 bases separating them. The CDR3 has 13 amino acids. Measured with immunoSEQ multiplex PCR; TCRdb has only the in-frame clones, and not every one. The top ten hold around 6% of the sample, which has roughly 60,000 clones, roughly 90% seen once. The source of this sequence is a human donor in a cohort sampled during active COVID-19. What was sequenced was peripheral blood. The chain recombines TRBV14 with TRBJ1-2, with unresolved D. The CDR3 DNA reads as TGTGCCAGCAGCCAAGCACAGAACTATGGCTACACCTTC. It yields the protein CASSQAQNYGYTF.